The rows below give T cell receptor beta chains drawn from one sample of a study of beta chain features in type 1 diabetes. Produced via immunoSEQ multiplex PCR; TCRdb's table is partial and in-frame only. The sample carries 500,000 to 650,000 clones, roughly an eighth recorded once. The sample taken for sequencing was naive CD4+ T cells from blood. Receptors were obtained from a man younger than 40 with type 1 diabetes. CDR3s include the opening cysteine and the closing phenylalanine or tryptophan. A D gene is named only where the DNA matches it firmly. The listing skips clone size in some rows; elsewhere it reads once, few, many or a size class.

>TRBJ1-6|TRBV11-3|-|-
CASSFNLPPLHF
TGTGCCAGCAGCTTCAACTTACCACCCCTCCACTTT
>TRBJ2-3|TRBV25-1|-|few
CASSAITGRWADTQYF
TGTGCCAGCAGTGCCATTACAGGGAGGTGGGCAGATACGCAGTATTTT
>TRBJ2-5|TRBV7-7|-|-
CASSLGLAETQYF
TGTGCCAGCAGCTTGGGTTTGGCGGAGACCCAGTACTTC
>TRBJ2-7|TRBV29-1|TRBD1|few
CSAMDRGDSYEQYF
TGCAGCGCCATGGACAGGGGCGATTCCTACGAGCAGTACTTC
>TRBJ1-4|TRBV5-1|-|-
CASSSAGTTNEKLFF
TGCGCCAGCAGCTCTGCTGGAACAACTAATGAAAAACTGTTTTTT
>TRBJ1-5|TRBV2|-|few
CASSGTWTQGVGNQPQHF
TGTGCCAGCAGCGGTACTTGGACACAGGGCGTCGGCAATCAGCCCCAGCATTTT
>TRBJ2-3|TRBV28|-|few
CASSPEAEHPTDTQYF
TGTGCCAGCAGCCCCGAGGCGGAACATCCCACAGATACGCAGTATTTT
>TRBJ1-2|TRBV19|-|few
CASSMETGWIHGYTF
TGTGCCAGTAGTATGGAAACAGGGTGGATACATGGCTACACCTTC
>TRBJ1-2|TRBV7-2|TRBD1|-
CASSAQGAGYGYTF
TGTGCCAGCAGCGCTCAGGGGGCGGGCTATGGCTACACCTTC
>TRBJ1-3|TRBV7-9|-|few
CASSLLAGGNTIYF
TGTGCCAGCAGCTTACTTGCAGGGGGAAACACCATATATTTT
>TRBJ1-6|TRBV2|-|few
CASSMSPRGGSPLHF
TGTGCCAGCAGTATGTCCCCCAGGGGTGGCTCACCCCTCCACTTT
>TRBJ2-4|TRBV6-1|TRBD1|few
CASRTGGLNIQYF
TGTGCCAGCAGGACAGGGGGCTTAAACATTCAGTACTTC
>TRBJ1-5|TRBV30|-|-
CAWSAPGGNQPQHF
TGTGCCTGGAGTGCCCCAGGGGGCAATCAGCCCCAGCATTTT
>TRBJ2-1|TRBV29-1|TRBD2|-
CSVPDGRSYNEQFF
TGCAGCGTCCCCGACGGGAGGTCCTACAATGAGCAGTTCTTC
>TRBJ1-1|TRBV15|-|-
CATSRDPGGVSEAFF
TGTGCCACCAGCAGAGATCCGGGGGGCGTCTCTGAAGCTTTCTTT
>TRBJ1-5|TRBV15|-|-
CATSRGPNQPQHF
TGTGCCACCAGCAGAGGCCCAAATCAGCCCCAGCATTTT
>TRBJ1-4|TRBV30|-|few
CAWSGTATTNEKLFF
TGTGCCTGGAGTGGGACAGCTACAACTAATGAAAAACTGTTTTTT
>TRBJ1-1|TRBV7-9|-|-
CASSSNRENTEAFF
TGTGCCAGCAGCTCGAACAGGGAAAACACTGAAGCTTTCTTT
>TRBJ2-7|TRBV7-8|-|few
CASSLQYSSYEQYF
TGTGCCAGCAGCTTACAGTATAGCTCCTACGAGCAGTACTTC
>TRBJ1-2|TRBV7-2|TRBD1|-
CASSLSPRGDGYTF
TGTGCCAGCAGCTTAAGTCCCAGGGGGGATGGCTACACCTTC
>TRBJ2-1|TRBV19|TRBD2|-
CASSVGLAGGPTGNEQFF
TGTGCCAGTAGTGTTGGACTAGCGGGGGGGCCTACGGGCAATGAGCAGTTCTTC
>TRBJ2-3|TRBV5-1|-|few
CASSLIGVPDTQYF
TGCGCCAGCAGCTTGATAGGGGTTCCAGATACGCAGTATTTT
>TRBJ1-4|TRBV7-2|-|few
CASSLSGVGNEKLFF
TGTGCCAGCAGCTTAAGTGGGGTCGGTAATGAAAAACTGTTTTTT
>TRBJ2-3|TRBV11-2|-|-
CASSLESWSTDTQYF
TGTGCCAGCAGCTTAGAGAGCTGGTCTACAGATACGCAGTATTTT
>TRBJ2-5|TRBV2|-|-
CASREYIAGGETQYF
TGTGCCAGCAGGGAATATATAGCCGGCGGGGAGACCCAGTACTTC
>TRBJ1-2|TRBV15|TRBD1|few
CATSRQGQINYGYTF
TGTGCCACCAGCAGACAGGGACAGATAAACTATGGCTACACCTTC
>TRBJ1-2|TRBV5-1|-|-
CASSLPDRKNYGYTF
TGCGCCAGCAGCCTTCCGGACAGAAAAAACTATGGCTACACCTTC
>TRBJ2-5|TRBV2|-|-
CAQRQGIQETQYF
TGTGCTCAGAGACAAGGGATCCAAGAGACCCAGTACTTC
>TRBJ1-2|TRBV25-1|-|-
CASSSNYGYTF
TGTGCCAGCAGTTCTAACTATGGCTACACCTTC
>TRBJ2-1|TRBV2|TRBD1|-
CASTGQVINNEQFF
TGTGCCAGCACGGGACAGGTAATCAACAATGAGCAGTTCTTC
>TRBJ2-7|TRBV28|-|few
CASSSQLAEQYF
TGTGCCAGCAGTTCCCAGCTGGCCGAGCAGTACTTC
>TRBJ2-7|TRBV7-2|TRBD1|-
CASSPLTGGPYEQYF
TGTGCCAGCAGCCCGCTGACAGGGGGACCTTACGAGCAGTACTTC
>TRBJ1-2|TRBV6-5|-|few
CASSFGTADYGYTF
TGTGCCAGCAGTTTCGGGACGGCCGATTATGGCTACACCTTC
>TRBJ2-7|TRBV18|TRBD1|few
CASSLPGQGANYEQYF
TGTGCCAGCTCACTTCCGGGACAGGGGGCTAACTACGAGCAGTACTTC
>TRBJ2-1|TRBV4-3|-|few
CASSQASGDNEQFF
TGCGCCAGCAGCCAAGCGTCGGGGGACAATGAGCAGTTCTTC
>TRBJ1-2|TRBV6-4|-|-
CASSATVGHGYTF
TGTGCCAGCAGCGCGACAGTCGGCCATGGCTACACCTTC
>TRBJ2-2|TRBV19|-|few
CASTPQGSNTGELFF
TGTGCCAGTACCCCACAGGGTTCGAACACCGGGGAGCTGTTTTTT
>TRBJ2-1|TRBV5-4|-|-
CASSLGESVYEQFF
TGTGCCAGCAGCTTGGGTGAATCTGTCTATGAGCAGTTCTTC
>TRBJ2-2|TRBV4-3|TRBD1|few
CASSQGPRTGGAKTGELFF
TGCGCCAGCAGCCAAGGACCGCGGACAGGGGGTGCTAAGACCGGGGAGCTGTTTTTT
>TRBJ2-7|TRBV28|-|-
CASTVLPGSEQYF
TGTGCCAGCACCGTTCTTCCAGGGAGCGAGCAGTACTTC
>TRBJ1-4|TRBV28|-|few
CASSQTGGYNEKLFF
TGTGCCAGCAGTCAGACCGGGGGGTATAATGAAAAACTGTTTTTT
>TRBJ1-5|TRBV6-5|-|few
CASSYSRAGQPQHF
TGTGCCAGCAGTTACTCTAGGGCAGGGCAGCCCCAGCATTTT
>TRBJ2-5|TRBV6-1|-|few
CASSEADRVQETQYF
TGTGCCAGCAGTGAAGCCGACAGAGTCCAAGAGACCCAGTACTTC
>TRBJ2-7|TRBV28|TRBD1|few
CASSFAAAGGRYEQYF
TGTGCCAGCAGTTTTGCCGCGGCAGGGGGTAGGTACGAGCAGTACTTC
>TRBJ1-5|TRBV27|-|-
CASRTGVDSNQPQHF
TGTGCCAGCAGGACAGGTGTTGATAGCAATCAGCCCCAGCATTTT
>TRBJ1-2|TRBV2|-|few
CASSEVAGNRYTF
TGTGCCAGCAGTGAAGTTGCAGGGAATCGCTACACCTTC